This TCR beta chain came from a study of T cell repertoires in cytomegalovirus infection. Study-wide context: Indicated by public TCR beta signatures were CMV infection and matching HLA type.

Germline V lookup: CDR1 LNHDA, CDR2 SQIVND (reference sequence). J was trimmed by 5 bases and V by 4 bases; bases with no gene match: 5. The CDR3 consists of 14 residues. Study observations and caveats: Predominance within the ex vivo response was attributable to HLA-C-restricted CMV-specific TCR beta clonotypes. Carriers of CMV plus the relevant HLA were identified by cumulative public TCR beta family frequency.

For this clonotype: What it binds is not known.

TCRdb analysed the reads with MiXCR anew, one entry per CDR3 protein. The data hold a few hundred thousand distinct CDR3 sequences, with around 8.7% observed a single time. The specimen sequenced was PBMCs. The rearrangement uses TRBV19 and TRBJ1-1; TRBD1 aligns across 9 bases. This TCR was recovered from a human donor in good health (CMV status not recorded). Some clones in this sample may be carry-over from other donors' samples. The CDR3 is CASSRTGGRTEAFF. The CDR3 DNA reads TGTGCCAGTAGTAGAACAGGGGGCAGGACTGAAGCTTTCTTT.